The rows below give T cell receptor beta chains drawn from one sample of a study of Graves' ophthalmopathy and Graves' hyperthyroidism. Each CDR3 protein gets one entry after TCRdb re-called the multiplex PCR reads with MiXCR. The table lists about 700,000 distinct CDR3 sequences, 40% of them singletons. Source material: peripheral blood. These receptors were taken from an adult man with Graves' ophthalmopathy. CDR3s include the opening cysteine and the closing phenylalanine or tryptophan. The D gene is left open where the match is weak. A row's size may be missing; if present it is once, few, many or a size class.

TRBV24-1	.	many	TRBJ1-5	TGTGCCACCAGTGGGCAGGGCGGCAATCAGCCCCAGCATTTT	CATSGQGGNQPQHF
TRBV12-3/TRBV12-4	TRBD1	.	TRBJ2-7	TGTGCCAGCAAACAGGGGGACGAGCAGTACTTC	CASKQGDEQYF
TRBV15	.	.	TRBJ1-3	TGTGCCATCAGCAGGCTAATGGAGGGAAACACCATATATTTT	CAISRLMEGNTIYF
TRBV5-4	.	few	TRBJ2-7	TGTGCCAGCAGCCAAGACACCCACGGGGTCTGGGAGCAGTACTTC	CASSQDTHGVWEQYF
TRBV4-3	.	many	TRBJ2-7	TGCGCCAGCAGCCGAGGCCCACACTACGAGCAGTACTTC	CASSRGPHYEQYF
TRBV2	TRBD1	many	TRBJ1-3	TGTGCCAGCAGTGCGGACAGGGTTGGAAACACCATATATTTT	CASSADRVGNTIYF
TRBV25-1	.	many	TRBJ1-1	TGTGCCAGCAGTGAACCCGGGAACACTGAAGCTTTCTTT	CASSEPGNTEAFF
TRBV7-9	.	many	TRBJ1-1	TGTGCCAGCAGCTTAACAAGGGACTCCACTGAAGCTTTCTTT	CASSLTRDSTEAFF
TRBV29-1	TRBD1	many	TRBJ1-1	TGCAGCGAGCAGTTTGGGACAGGGTGGAGTGAAGCTTTCTTT	CSEQFGTGWSEAFF
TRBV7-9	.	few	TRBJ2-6	TGTGCCAGCAGCTTAGTGAACACCGGGGCCAACGTCCTGACTTTC	CASSLVNTGANVLTF
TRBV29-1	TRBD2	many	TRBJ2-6	TGCAGCGTTGCCCCGGGGGGAGGGGCCAACGTCCTGACTTTC	CSVAPGGGANVLTF
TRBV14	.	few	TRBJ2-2	TGTGCCAGCAGCCCTCCTGGGGTACGGACCGGGGAGCTGTTTTTT	CASSPPGVRTGELFF
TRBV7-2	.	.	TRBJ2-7	TGTGCCAGTAGCTTAAAGGGCGGGGGCGCAATAGGACAGTACTTC	CASSLKGGGAIGQYF
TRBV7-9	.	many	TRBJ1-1	TGTGCCAGCAGCCCAGAACAGGGTGAAGCTTTCTTT	CASSPEQGEAFF
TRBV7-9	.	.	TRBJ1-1	TGTGCCACGGGGGAGAACACTGAAGCTTTCTTT	CATGENTEAFF
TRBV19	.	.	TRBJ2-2	TGTGCCAGTTTACGGGAGAACACCGGGGAGCTGTTTTTT	CASLRENTGELFF
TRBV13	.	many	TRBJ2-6	TGTGCCAGCAGCTTTCGGGTCTCTGGGGCCAACGTCCTGACTTTC	CASSFRVSGANVLTF
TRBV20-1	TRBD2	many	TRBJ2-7	TGCAGTGCTAGATCAACTAGCGGGACTCAGTACTTC	CSARSTSGTQYF
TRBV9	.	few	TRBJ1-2	TGTGCCAGCAGCGCAGAAGGAACTCCCTATGGCTACACCTTC	CASSAEGTPYGYTF
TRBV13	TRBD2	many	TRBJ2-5	TGTGCCAGCAGCTTAGGACTAGCGGGGCCAGAGACCCAGTACTTC	CASSLGLAGPETQYF
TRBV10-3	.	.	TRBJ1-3	TGTGCCAGCAGGAGTACAGGGTTCGGAAACACCATATATTTT	CASRSTGFGNTIYF
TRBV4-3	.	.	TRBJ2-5	TGCGCCAGCAGCCGAAACGGACAGCCAGAAGAGACCCAGTACTTC	CASSRNGQPEETQYF
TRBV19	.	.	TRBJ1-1	TGTGCCAGTAGTATTGCTCGGGGGGCCTCGAACACTGAAGCTTTCTTT	CASSIARGASNTEAFF
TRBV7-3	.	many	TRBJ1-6	TGTGCCAGCAGCGCAAGGGGGGTGGATACTAATTCACCCCTCCACTTT	CASSARGVDTNSPLHF
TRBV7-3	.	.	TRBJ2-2	TGTGCCAGCAGCTTAGTGCAGGACGGGGAGCTGTTTTTT	CASSLVQDGELFF
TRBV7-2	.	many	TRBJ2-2	TGTGCCAGCAGCTTAGGCAGCGGAAACACCGGGGAGCTGTTTTTT	CASSLGSGNTGELFF
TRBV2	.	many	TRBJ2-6	TGTGCCAGCAATGATGACGCGTCTGGGGCCAACGTCCTGACTTTC	CASNDDASGANVLTF
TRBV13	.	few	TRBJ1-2	TGTGCCAGCAGCTTAGGGCAGGCCATGGGCTACACCTTC	CASSLGQAMGYTF
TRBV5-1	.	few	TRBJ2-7	.	CASSRKPLPVLRQATTGEQYF
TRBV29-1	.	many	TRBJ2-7	TGCAGCGCCGCGGGACAGCGCTACGAGCAGTACTTC	CSAAGQRYEQYF
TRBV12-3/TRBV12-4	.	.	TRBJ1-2	TGTGCCAGCAGTGAAGTTGCTGGACGTCTTTACTATGGCTACACCTTC	CASSEVAGRLYYGYTF
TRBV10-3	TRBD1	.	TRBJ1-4	TGTGCCATCAGTGACTGCCCACGGACAGGGTTTGAAAAACTGTTTTTT	CAISDCPRTGFEKLFF
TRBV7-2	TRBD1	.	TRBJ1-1	TGTGCCAGCAGCTCTCTCAGGGGACAGGGCGGGAACACTGAAGCTTTCTTT	CASSSLRGQGGNTEAFF
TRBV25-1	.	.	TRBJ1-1	TGTGCCAGCAGCCCGTACCAAGGTCAGTCTACGACTGAAGCTTTCTTT	CASSPYQGQSTTEAFF
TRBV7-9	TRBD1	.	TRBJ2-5	TGTGCCAGCAGCTGGGACAGCGGCCGGGAGACCCAGTACTTC	CASSWDSGRETQYF
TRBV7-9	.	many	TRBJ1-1	TGTGCCAGCAGCCCCCCGCTCCCGGACACTGAAGCTTTCTTT	CASSPPLPDTEAFF
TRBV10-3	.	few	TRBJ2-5	TGTGCCAGCAGTGAAGAAGTTGGTATTCTGGAGACCCAGTACTTC	CASSEEVGILETQYF
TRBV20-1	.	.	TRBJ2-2	TGCAGTGCTTACCCACGGACTCCGAACACCGGGGAGCTGTTTTTT	CSAYPRTPNTGELFF
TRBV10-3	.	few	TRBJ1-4	TGTGCCAGCAGTACGGGGGCCCTCGGTCGGCTGTTTTTT	CASSTGALGRLFF
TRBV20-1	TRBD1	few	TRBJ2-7	TGCAGTGCTGGACAGGTGAGGGAACAGTACTTC	CSAGQVREQYF
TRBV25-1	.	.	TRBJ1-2	TGTGCCAGCTTAGATGGGCAGGGTCATGGCTACACCTTC	CASLDGQGHGYTF
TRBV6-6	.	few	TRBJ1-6	TGTGCCAGCAGTGAAGCTGTGGCAGATAATTCACCCCTCCACTTT	CASSEAVADNSPLHF
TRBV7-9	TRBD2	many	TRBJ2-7	TGTGCCAGCAGCCCCACGGGACTAGCGGGCGACTACGAGCAGTACTTC	CASSPTGLAGDYEQYF
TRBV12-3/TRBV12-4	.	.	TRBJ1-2	TGTGCCAGCCGCGAGAGGCCCTATGGCTACACCTTC	CASRERPYGYTF
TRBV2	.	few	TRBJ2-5	TGTGCCAGCAGCAGGGGGGATCCCCGACTCCAAGAGACCCAGTACTTC	CASSRGDPRLQETQYF
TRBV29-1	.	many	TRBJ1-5	TGCAGCGCTACGTGGGGGGCGGGGCAGCCCCAGCATTTT	CSATWGAGQPQHF
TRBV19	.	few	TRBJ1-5	TGTGCCAGTAGTATAGAGGGATATAGCAATCAGCCCCAGCATTTT	CASSIEGYSNQPQHF
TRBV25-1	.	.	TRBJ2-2	TGTGCCAGCTCACCACCCACAACGAACACCGGGGAGCTGTTTTTT	CASSPPTTNTGELFF
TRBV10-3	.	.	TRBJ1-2	TGTGCCATCAGTTATGACGGGGACTATGGCTACACCTTC	CAISYDGDYGYTF
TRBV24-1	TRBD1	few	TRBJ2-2	TGTGCCAGCAGTGAGACGACAGGGAGCACCGGGGAGCTGTTTTTT	CASSETTGSTGELFF
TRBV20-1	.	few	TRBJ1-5	TGCAGTGCTCCTGGACAGACAAATCAGCCCCAGCATTTT	CSAPGQTNQPQHF
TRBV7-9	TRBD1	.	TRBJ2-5	TGTGCCAGCAGTGATGGGACAGACCTTCAAGAGACCCAGTACTTC	CASSDGTDLQETQYF
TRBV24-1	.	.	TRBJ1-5	TGCGCCACCAGTGACCCAGGGCCAGGGGAGCGGCCCCAGCATTTT	CATSDPGPGERPQHF
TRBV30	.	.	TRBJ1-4	TGTGCCTGGAGTGTGGGGAAGTTCAATGAAAAACTGTTTTTT	CAWSVGKFNEKLFF